The count of the clone carrying this T cell receptor beta chain is one. What it recognizes is unknown. This sample is drawn from a study of T cell responses to AZD1222 COVID-19 vaccine. Study results and limitations: Baseline seropositives among AZD1222 recipients totaled only five to seven. Spike-specific TCR breadth and depth went up after people got two AZD1222 doses. Regions 160-218 and 743-854 held dominance among vaccine-associated CD4 TCRs, which spanned spike. White British ancestry dominated among donors, who included more females, and clonal diversity was possibly underestimated.

There are 15 residues in the CDR3. V shed 2 bases and J 2 bases; nucleotides not matched to a gene: 7. Germline V CDR1 and CDR2: SGDLS, YYNGEE. The table came from immunoSEQ multiplex PCR; TCRdb's copy has only in-frame clones and leaves some out. Of 120,000 or so clones in the sample, around 89% were seen once. This chain links TRBV9 with TRBJ2-7; TRBD2 agrees at 7 bases. Sequenced material: peripheral blood, taken on day 0 of MenACWY control vaccination. The source of this sequence is an adult in good health. The chain's CDR3 is CASSVGRESPYEQYF. CDR3 DNA: TGTGCCAGCAGCGTGGGGCGGGAGTCACCCTACGAGCAGTACTTC.